This T cell receptor (beta chain) was identified in a study of OX40 agonist ivuxolimab in advanced cancers. Broader study findings: Partial responders at 0.1-3.0 mg/kg showed near-lowest clonal expansion. More expanded clones were found, on average, in CD8+ than in CD4+ T cells. The authors also found low normalized T-cell clonal expansion in some nonresponders.

This clone has just a few counts. Its antigen is unidentified. J was trimmed by 4 bases and V by 5 bases; bases with no gene match: 5. The CDR3 runs 15 residues. The germline gives CDR1 SGHTA, CDR2 FQGTGA. Clones were read by immunoSEQ multiplex PCR, and TCRdb kept only the in-frame ones, dropping some. The sample holds about 56,000 clones; around 82% are singletons and the top ten take over 3%. Peripheral blood came from all dose cohorts at three timepoints. The specimen was CD4+ or CD8+ T cells sorted from blood, collected in a trial of the OX40 agonist ivuxolimab. The chain combines TRBV7-3 with TRBJ1-1, with 12 bases aligning to TRBD1. This clonotype originated in an adult with an advanced solid tumor such as melanoma, head and neck, liver or kidney cancer. The CDR3 DNA follows: TGTGCCAGCAGCGCACGGGACAGGGGGCTCACTGAAGCTTTCTTT. Translating it yields CASSARDRGLTEAFF.